These 2 T cell receptor beta chains originate from one sample sequenced in a study of cytomegalovirus exposure and HLA in healthy donors. Primers: 60 Vbeta forward and 13 Jbeta reverse. Sequenced by immunoSEQ multiplex PCR; TCRdb stores in-frame clones only, minus some. Of about 160,000 clones listed, around four fifths are singletons. The sequencing input was PBMCs. The receptor set was obtained from a woman aged 50 to 65 in good health and CMV-seronegative.

The chain combines TRBV7-9 with TRBJ2-5; the match to TRBD1 covers 7 bases. V lost 5 bases, J lost 2 bases, and 11 bases stayed unmatched. Germline CDR1 SEHNR, CDR2 FQNEAQ (reference sequence). This CDR3 comprises 16 residues. The CDR3 region is CASSLGPGTAQETQYF. The CDR3 DNA follows: TGTGCCAGCAGCCTTGGGCCGGGGACAGCACAAGAGACCCAGTACTTC.

This chain uses TRBV9 with TRBJ1-3, with TRBD1 as a possible D gene (6 bases). Looked up from germline, CDR1 is SGDLS and CDR2 is YYNGEE. V dropped 1 base and J dropped 4 bases, with 12 bases sitting between them. The CDR3 loop spans 15 amino acids. For the CDR3, the DNA is TGTGCCAGCAGCGTAACAGGGACGGGAGGAAACACCATATATTTT. It specifies CASSVTGTGGNTIYF.